Listed here are 25 T cell receptor beta chains from one sample, sequenced in a study of cytomegalovirus exposure and HLA in healthy donors. This PCR relied on a set of 60 Vbeta primers and 13 Jbeta primers. Clones were sequenced by immunoSEQ multiplex PCR, and TCRdb holds only the in-frame ones, with some missing. The repertoire includes around 200,000 clones, almost 85% of them detected once, and about 2.5% sits in the top ten. Sequencing was performed on PBMCs. These TCRs come from a woman aged 50 to 65 in good health and CMV-seronegative.

The gene calls are TRBV27 and TRBJ1-5; 9 nucleotides line up with TRBD1. The J segment lost 0 bases and the V segment lost 5 bases, leaving 14 bases of the junction unmatched. The germline V gene encodes CDR1 MNHEY and CDR2 SMNVEV (reference sequence). The CDR3 is 19 amino acids. DNA for the CDR3: TGTGCCAGCAGTCCTCGGGGGGGACAGGGCCCCTATAGCAATCAGCCCCAGCATTTT. This sequence encodes CASSPRGGQGPYSNQPQHF.

This clone has just a few counts. The sample has other DNA sequences that encode this CDR3 too. This sequence joins TRBV12-5 and TRBJ2-5, with D possibly TRBD2 on 6 matching bases. This CDR3 is built from 13 residues. V dropped 1 base and J dropped 5 bases, with 8 bases sitting between them. The germline gives CDR1 LGHNT, CDR2 FRNRAP. The CDR3 DNA reads TGTGCTAGTGGTTTGGCGGGAGCGGAGACCCAGTACTTC. Amino acid sequence: CASGLAGAETQYF.

This clone was observed a few times. CDR3 coding DNA: TGTGCCAGCAGCTTGGCAGGGGGAGTGGAGACCCAGTACTTC. Translated, it gives CASSLAGGVETQYF. V usage is TRBV5-5 and J usage is TRBJ2-5, with 7 bases lining up with TRBD1. The CDR3 extends over 14 amino acids. With V trimmed by 0 bases and J by 5 bases, 4 bases remained unmatched. Per germline, CDR1 SGHKS and CDR2 YYEKEE (reference sequence).

This chain uses TRBV13 with TRBJ2-2, with 7 bases lining up with TRBD1. V shed 5 bases and J 3 bases; nucleotides not matched to a gene: 9. This CDR3 region has 16 residues. Germline CDR1 is PRHDT and CDR2 is FYEKMQ (reference sequence). This chain's CDR3 is CASSDHRGRDTGELFF. For the CDR3, the DNA is TGTGCCAGCAGCGATCACAGGGGCCGAGACACCGGGGAGCTGTTTTTT. The full variable domain, completed using reference TRBV13 and TRBJ2-2, is AAGVIQSPRHLIKEKRETATLKCYPIPRHDTVYWYQQGPGQDPQFLISFYEKMQSDKGSIPDRFSAQQFSDYHSELNMSSLELGDSALYFCASSDHRGRDTGELFFGEGSRLTVL.

This rearrangement joins TRBV28 to TRBJ2-5; D might be TRBD2 (7 bases). Germline V gene sequence: CDR1 MDHEN, CDR2 SYDVKM. V was clipped by 2 bases and J by 4 bases, with 14 bases between them. This CDR3 comprises 15 residues. CDR3: CASSLGGAQGETQYF. In DNA form, the CDR3 reads TGTGCCAGCAGTTTAGGGGGGGCGCAGGGAGAGACCCAGTACTTC.

The chain uses TRBV5-8 and TRBJ2-7; TRBD1 matches 8 bases. Germline V gives CDR1 SGHTS, CDR2 YDEGEE. V dropped 4 bases and J dropped 5; count of bases not matched to a gene: 14. The CDR3 is made up of 16 amino acids. CDR3 protein: CASSLGSQGALDEQYF. CDR3 nucleotides: TGTGCCAGCAGCCTGGGCTCGCAGGGGGCTCTAGACGAGCAGTACTTC.

The rearrangement links TRBV6-6 to TRBJ1-5, with D possibly matching TRBD1 (6 bases). The CDR3 totals 15 residues. Germline CDR1 MNHNY, CDR2 SVGAGI (reference sequence). Trimming removed 0 bases at V and 6 bases at J, with 12 bases between. The CDR3 nucleotides read TGTGCCAGCAGTTACTCTTTACAGGGCGGTCAGCCCCAGCATTTT. Its translation: CASSYSLQGGQPQHF.

CDR3: CASSLVLFSSGNTIYF. The DNA of the CDR3 is TGTGCCAGCAGTTTAGTATTATTTAGCTCTGGAAACACCATATATTTT. The J gene is TRBJ1-3, the V gene TRBV28; D uncertain. CDR3 length: 16 residues. The germline V gene has CDR1 MDHEN and CDR2 SYDVKM. V was shortened by 2 bases and J by 0 bases, with 11 bases between the two germline ends. Looking up the rest from reference TRBV28 and TRBJ1-3 gives the full variable domain: DVKVTQSSRYLVKRTGEKVFLECVQDMDHENMFWYRQDPGLGLRLIYFSYDVKMKEKGDIPEGYSVSREKKERFSLILESASTNQTSMYLCASSLVLFSSGNTIYFGEGSWLTVV.

The V call is TRBV5-1, the J call TRBJ1-4; D remains unclear. The germline CDR1 and CDR2 sequences are SGHRS and YFSETQ. This CDR3 spans 14 amino acids. V was trimmed by 4 bases and J by 8 bases, leaving 15 bases between them. The chain's CDR3 is CASSRPERAEKLFF. CDR3 DNA: TGCGCCAGCAGCCGTCCTGAGAGGGCGGAAAAACTGTTTTTT.

The rearrangement uses TRBV6-1 and TRBJ2-1; 10 bases fit TRBD2. Germline values: CDR1 MNHNS, CDR2 SASEGT. Trimming cost V 4 bases and J 7 bases; bases outside gene matches: 10. CDR3 size: 16 residues. The chain's CDR3 is CASSGSLAGVSNEQFF. CDR3 bases: TGTGCCAGCAGTGGTTCCCTAGCGGGAGTCTCAAATGAGCAGTTCTTC.

This chain uses TRBV5-1 with TRBJ2-7; D gene ambiguous. The CDR3 spans 16 residues. Trimming left V 2 bases short and J 3 bases short, with 18 bases between. In germline, CDR1 is SGHRS, CDR2 YFSETQ. CDR3 DNA sequence: TGCGCCAGCAGCTTCTCATTTGAGGCCAGACTCTACGAGCAGTACTTC. This gives the protein CASSFSFEARLYEQYF. Based on the CDR3 plus reference TRBV5-1 and TRBJ2-7, the full variable domain is KAGVTQTPRYLIKTRGQQVTLSCSPISGHRSVSWYQQTPGQGLQFLFEYFSETQRNKGNFPGRFSGRQFSNSRSEMNVSTLELGDSALYLCASSFSFEARLYEQYFGPGTRLTVT.

The V gene is TRBV2, the J gene TRBJ2-5; 7 bases are a match to TRBD2. Trimming removed 4 bases from V and 1 base from J; junction bases left unmatched: 3. This CDR3 spans 14 amino acids. Germline CDR1 SNHLY, CDR2 FYNNEI. The CDR3 DNA reads TGTGCCAGCAGTGGTTCTAGCGGCCAAGAGACCCAGTACTTC. It specifies CASSGSSGQETQYF. Full variable domain (remainder filled in from reference TRBV2 and TRBJ2-5): EPEVTQTPSHQVTQMGQEVILRCVPISNHLYFYWYRQILGQKVEFLVSFYNNEISEKSEIFDDQFSVERPDGSNFTLKIRSTKLEDSAMYFCASSGSSGQETQYFGPGTRLLVL.

The chain links TRBV10-1 to TRBJ2-5, with 8 bases lining up with TRBD1. The J call may be in error: the DNA end matches TRBJ2-7 better. The CDR3 extends over 15 amino acids. Germline loops: CDR1 WNHNN, CDR2 SYGVQD (reference sequence). The CDR3 sequence is CASSSADRDIYEQYF. CDR3 DNA: TGCGCCAGCAGTTCCGCGGACAGGGACATCTACGAGCAGTACTTC.

The V call is TRBV5-1, the J call TRBJ2-1; 7 positions match TRBD2. Germline V gene data show CDR1 as SGHRS and CDR2 as YFSETQ. V was clipped by 6 bases and J by 7 bases; unmatched bases: 7. The CDR3 consists of 13 residues. This CDR3 reads CASKALADNEQFF. The CDR3 coding sequence is TGCGCCAGCAAAGCCCTAGCGGATAATGAGCAGTTCTTC.

The chain carries TRBV10-1 and TRBJ2-1, with 7 bases identical to TRBD2. Germline V CDR1 and CDR2: WNHNN, SYGVQD (reference sequence). V trimming: 4 bases; J trimming: 3 bases; junction bases outside the gene matches: 6. The CDR3 spans 15 residues. As DNA, the CDR3 is TGCGCCAGCAGTGGGACTAAGCGGGACTACAATGAGCAGTTCTTC. Its protein is CASSGTKRDYNEQFF.

V is TRBV9 and J is TRBJ2-3, with D uncertain. Looked up from germline, CDR1 is SGDLS and CDR2 is YYNGEE. Trimming took off 0 bases at V and 3 bases at J, with 11 bases between the two ends. CDR3 length: 15 residues. CDR3 nucleotides: TGTGCCAGCAGCGTAGCGGGTGGAAGGACAGATACGCAGTATTTT. Protein product: CASSVAGGRTDTQYF.

This sequence joins TRBV11-2 and TRBJ2-1; 9 nucleotides align to TRBD1. The CDR3 length is 12 residues. V gave up 5 bases and J gave up 8 bases; unmatched junction bases: 1. CDR1 SGHAT and CDR2 FQNNGV come from the germline V gene. CDR3 sequence: CASSHRGHEQFF. The CDR3 bases are TGTGCCAGCAGCCACAGGGGGCATGAGCAGTTCTTC.

In the case of this clone: This CDR3 is also generated by other DNA sequences in the sample. This chain uses TRBV30 with TRBJ2-5; tentatively, D is TRBD1 (6 bases). This CDR3 is built from 14 residues. Trimming shortened V by 0 bases and J by 9 bases, and 17 bases separated the two germline ends. Germline CDR1 is GTSNPN and CDR2 is SVGIG (reference sequence). CDR3 sequence (DNA): TGTGCCTGGAGTGTTACACAGGGACCCGGGGCCCAGTACTTC. Protein product: CAWSVTQGPGAQYF.

This rearrangement joins TRBV6-6 to TRBJ2-2; the D gene is possibly TRBD2 (5 bases). The CDR3 has 15 residues. Germline V gives CDR1 MNHNY, CDR2 SVGAGI (reference sequence). V lost 2 bases, J lost 4 bases, and 11 bases lay in between. CDR3 residues: CASSYEGGSTGELFF. The CDR3 DNA reads as TGTGCCAGCAGTTACGAAGGCGGGTCCACCGGGGAGCTGTTTTTT.

The chain has TRBV15 and TRBJ2-4; unclear D gene. The CDR3 is 15 amino acids. Per the germline V gene, CDR1 is LNHNV and CDR2 is YYDKDF (reference sequence). The ends were cut back, 0 bases at V and 0 bases at J, with 6 bases in the middle. Written as DNA, the CDR3 is TGTGCCACCAGCAGAGATGGGCCAGCCAAAAACATTCAGTACTTC. Its protein is CATSRDGPAKNIQYF.

The chain links TRBV7-2 to TRBJ1-5; the D gene is possibly TRBD1 (6 bases). Trimming stripped 1 base from V and 4 bases from J, with 11 bases between. The CDR3 length is 15 residues. The V gene's germline CDR1 is SGHTA and CDR2 FQGNSA. The CDR3 loop is CASSLGGTFNQPQHF. Written as DNA, the CDR3 is TGTGCCAGCAGCTTAGGGGGGACATTTAATCAGCCCCAGCATTTT.

Concerning this clone: Additional DNA sequences in this sample encode the identical CDR3. The chain employs TRBV5-1 and TRBJ1-1; D may be TRBD1 (5 bases). CDR1 is SGHRS and CDR2 is YFSETQ in the germline V gene. V was shortened by 4 bases and J by 6 bases, with 16 bases between the two germline ends. The CDR3 totals 14 residues. The CDR3 nucleotides read TGCGCCAGCAGCCTGAAGGTAGGGGCAGCTGAAGCTTTCTTT. Residues: CASSLKVGAAEAFF.

This clone was counted once. The V gene is TRBV6-1, the J gene TRBJ2-3; D unresolved. The V end lost 5 bases, the J end lost 6 bases, and 6 bases lay between the germline ends. Germline V gene sequence: CDR1 MNHNS, CDR2 SASEGT. The CDR3 has 11 amino acids. CDR3 bases: TGTGCCAGCAGTTATCAGGATACGCAGTATTTT. The encoded protein is CASSYQDTQYF.

The chain employs TRBV6-1 and TRBJ2-1; TRBD2 aligns across 11 bases. Germline V CDR1 and CDR2: MNHNS, SASEGT. The CDR3 extends over 15 amino acids. V dropped 10 bases and J dropped 8; count of bases not matched to a gene: 13. The CDR3: CATKTSGRNWDEQFF. The CDR3 DNA follows: TGTGCCACTAAAACTAGCGGGAGAAACTGGGATGAGCAGTTCTTC.

The chain couples TRBV10-2 to TRBJ2-1; the match to TRBD2 covers 13 bases. V shed 10 bases, J shed 8 bases, and the junction held 11 bases outside the gene matches. Germline V lookup: CDR1 WSHSY, CDR2 SAAADI. The CDR3 length is 15 residues. The CDR3 protein is CATNGGLAGKDEQFF. The CDR3 bases are TGCGCCACCAATGGGGGACTAGCGGGAAAGGATGAGCAGTTCTTC.